Shown below are 28 T cell receptor beta chains from a single sample sequenced in a study of blood T cell repertoires in COVID-19. The method was immunoSEQ multiplex PCR; TCRdb's version includes in-frame clones alone and lacks a portion of them. The repertoire has some 120,000 clones, around 81% of them found once; the top ten carry around 11%. Material for sequencing was peripheral blood. The receptors shown here come from a man in his sixties with acute or convalescent COVID-19.

The gene calls are TRBV4-1 and TRBJ2-1; TRBD2 aligns across 9 bases. Germline values: CDR1 MGHRA, CDR2 YSYEKL. The CDR3 sequence is 17 residues long. The V and J ends lost 4 bases and 0 bases, in that order; junction bases with no gene match: 7. This chain's CDR3 is CASSLPSGASSYNEQFF. The CDR3, as DNA: TGCGCCAGCAGCCTTCCTAGCGGGGCTAGCTCCTACAATGAGCAGTTCTTC.

The J gene is TRBJ2-7, the V gene TRBV5-1; 10 nucleotides match TRBD1. The germline gives CDR1 SGHRS, CDR2 YFSETQ. J gave up 2 bases and V 4 bases, and 12 bases lay outside the gene matches. This CDR3 region has 17 residues. CDR3 coding DNA: TGCGCCAGCAGCCCGGGACAGGGGTTTTCCGCAACCTACGAGCAGTACTTC. Its translation is CASSPGQGFSATYEQYF.

The V gene is TRBV13, the J gene TRBJ2-3, with D possibly matching TRBD2 (5 bases). The CDR3 is 16 amino acids. The V gene's germline CDR1 is PRHDT and CDR2 FYEKMQ (reference sequence). The ends were cut back, 6 bases at V and 5 bases at J, with 21 bases in the middle. This CDR3 is CASRRVSERYRDTQYF. CDR3 bases: TGTGCCAGCAGGCGTGTTAGTGAGCGGTATCGAGATACGCAGTATTTT.

The chain joins TRBV12-3 or TRBV12-4 to TRBJ2-7; maybe TRBD2 (6 bases). V was cut by 6 bases and J by 3 bases, with 12 bases left in between. CDR3 length: 13 residues. The CDR3 loop reads CASRAPEGYEQYF. The CDR3 bases are TGTGCCAGCAGGGCCCCGGAGGGCTACGAGCAGTACTTC.

The rearrangement joins TRBV6-1 to TRBJ2-5; 10 bases map to TRBD1. Trimming removed 6 bases from V and 5 bases from J; junction bases left unmatched: 9. The CDR3 has 15 residues. Germline V CDR1 and CDR2: MNHNS, SASEGT. CDR3 DNA sequence: TGTGCCAGCAGCCACGGGACAGGGGTAATCGAGACCCAGTACTTC. This codes for CASSHGTGVIETQYF.

This chain connects TRBV9 to TRBJ2-7, with 9 nucleotides matching TRBD2. CDR3 length: 15 residues. Germline V gene data show CDR1 as SGDLS and CDR2 as YYNGEE. With 2 bases clipped from V and 0 bases from J, the junction kept 3 bases outside the gene matches. The CDR3 nucleotides read TGTGCCAGCAGCGTGAGTAGCGGGAGCTCCTACGAGCAGTACTTC. This translates into CASSVSSGSSYEQYF.

For the CDR3, the DNA is TGTGCCAGTAGTGTCCTACTAGCGGGAGAGGAGCAGTTCTTC. It specifies CASSVLLAGEEQFF. This chain links TRBV19 with TRBJ2-1; 11 nucleotides align to TRBD2. The CDR3 consists of 14 residues. Germline assignment: CDR1 LNHDA and CDR2 SQIVND (reference sequence). Unmatched junction bases numbered 7, after V lost 5 bases and J lost 10 bases.

Notes on this clone: The sample has other DNA sequences that encode this CDR3 too. The V call is TRBV28, the J call TRBJ2-3; D ambiguous. The V and J ends lost 3 bases and 5 bases respectively, with 3 bases between them. The germline CDR1 and CDR2 sequences are MDHEN and SYDVKM. There are 11 residues in the CDR3. The CDR3 sequence: CASSFRDTQYF. CDR3 bases: TGTGCCAGCAGTTTCAGAGATACGCAGTATTTT.

This chain links TRBV28 with TRBJ2-3; 10 bases fit TRBD2. Germline loops: CDR1 MDHEN, CDR2 SYDVKM. The CDR3 extends over 17 amino acids. The trim removed 8 bases at V and 3 bases at J, leaving 14 bases unmatched. Here the CDR3 reads CASPPSLAGERTDTQYF. CDR3 DNA sequence: TGTGCCAGCCCCCCATCGCTAGCGGGAGAGAGGACAGATACGCAGTATTTT.

The gene calls are TRBV2 and TRBJ2-5, with 12 bases that match TRBD2. V lost 7 bases and J lost 7; bases outside the gene matches: 10. The CDR3 has 15 residues. CDR1 and CDR2 (germline): SNHLY, FYNNEI. The CDR3 nucleotides are TGTGCCAGCAATGTACTAGCGGGAGGCTATGGGACCCAGTACTTC. Protein product: CASNVLAGGYGTQYF.

This clone was seen only once. The V gene is TRBV7-8, the J gene TRBJ2-4, with D perhaps TRBD2 (5 bases). Germline V lookup: CDR1 SGHVS, CDR2 FQNEAQ. This CDR3 contains 13 residues. The V end lost 4 bases, the J end lost 8 bases, and 12 bases lay between the germline ends. CDR3 sequence: CASSSPRGDIQYF. Here the CDR3 DNA reads TGTGCCAGCAGCTCCCCCCGGGGAGACATTCAGTACTTC.

This clone was found once. The rearrangement joins TRBV13 to TRBJ2-7; 13 nucleotides align to TRBD2. From germline, CDR1 is PRHDT and CDR2 FYEKMQ (reference sequence). This CDR3 is built from 18 residues. J was trimmed by 5 bases and V by 4 bases; bases with no gene match: 14. The CDR3 DNA sequence: TGTGCCAGCAGCTCCGCTCGGACTAGCGGGAGTTTTTCCCACGAGCAGTACTTC. Amino acids: CASSSARTSGSFSHEQYF.

V and J are TRBV5-1 and TRBJ1-2, with TRBD1 matching over 10 bases. V trimming: 0 bases; J trimming: 7 bases; junction bases outside the gene matches: 6. Germline values: CDR1 SGHRS, CDR2 YFSETQ. The CDR3 spans 15 residues. CDR3 sequence reads: CASSLAPGQGIGYTF. The CDR3 DNA sequence: TGCGCCAGCAGCTTGGCTCCGGGACAGGGGATTGGCTACACCTTC. The full variable domain, with the rest looked up from reference TRBV5-1 and TRBJ1-2, is KAGVTQTPRYLIKTRGQQVTLSCSPISGHRSVSWYQQTPGQGLQFLFEYFSETQRNKGNFPGRFSGRQFSNSRSEMNVSTLELGDSALYLCASSLAPGQGIGYTFGSGTRLTVV.

The V gene is TRBV11-2, the J gene TRBJ2-3; D gene uncertain. The germline CDR1 and CDR2 sequences are SGHAT and FQNNGV. Deletions cut 0 bases from V and 8 bases from J, with 15 bases between. This CDR3 is built from 15 residues. The CDR3 sequence: CASSLEWVAGSTQYF. CDR3 sequence (DNA): TGTGCCAGCAGCTTAGAGTGGGTAGCCGGAAGTACGCAGTATTTT.

The gene calls are TRBV7-3 and TRBJ2-3; TRBD2 aligns across 7 bases. With 2 bases clipped from V and 3 bases from J, the junction kept 8 bases outside the gene matches. Germline-derived CDR1 and CDR2 are SGHTA and FQGTGA. CDR3 length equals 16 residues. This CDR3 reads CASSLQAGVRTDTQYF. CDR3 bases: TGTGCCAGCAGCTTACAGGCGGGAGTTCGAACAGATACGCAGTATTTT.

The chain carries TRBV6-2 or TRBV6-3 and TRBJ2-7, with 9 bases matching TRBD2. The CDR3 is made up of 17 amino acids. The V segment lost 6 bases and the J segment 0 bases; nucleotides outside the gene matches: 12. Germline CDR1 is MNHEY and CDR2 is SVGEGT. CDR3: CASSHPTLSGSSYEQYF. The DNA for the CDR3 is TGTGCCAGCAGCCACCCTACCCTTAGCGGGAGCTCCTACGAGCAGTACTTC.

The V gene is TRBV28, the J gene TRBJ2-1; 11 bases agree with TRBD2. The ends lost 2 bases at V and 4 bases at J; junction bases unmatched: 1. The CDR3 extends over 15 amino acids. Germline V gene data show CDR1 as MDHEN and CDR2 as SYDVKM. The CDR3: CASSLIAGGYNEQFF. The CDR3 DNA is TGTGCCAGCAGTTTAATAGCGGGAGGGTACAATGAGCAGTTCTTC.

The DNA of the CDR3 is TGCGCCAGCAGTCCCCTCTTTGTGAGGGCCGGGAATTCACCCCTCCACTTT. This encodes CASSPLFVRAGNSPLHF. This chain connects TRBV23-1 to TRBJ1-6; D uncertain. TRBV23-1 is an ORF, with its function uncertain. The CDR3 contains 17 residues. V dropped 4 bases and J dropped 7 bases, with 20 bases sitting between them.

The rearrangement links TRBV5-1 to TRBJ1-4; D uncertain. CDR1 and CDR2 from the germline V gene are SGHRS and YFSETQ. Trimming shortened V by 4 bases and J by 0 bases, and 10 bases separated the two germline ends. The CDR3 is 15 residues long. CDR3 sequence reads: CASSRRGSTNEKLFF. The CDR3 DNA follows: TGCGCCAGCAGCCGGAGAGGGTCAACTAATGAAAAACTGTTTTTT.

The J gene is TRBJ1-1, the V gene TRBV19, with unresolved D. Trimming left V 9 bases short and J 0 bases short, with 11 bases between. The V gene's germline CDR1 is LNHDA and CDR2 SQIVND (reference sequence). The CDR3 runs 13 residues. In DNA, the CDR3 is TGTGCCAGAACAGTTGTTGTGAACACTGAAGCTTTCTTT. Protein product: CARTVVVNTEAFF.

The chain recombines TRBV28 with TRBJ2-7; D is possibly TRBD1 (6 bases). CDR1 is MDHEN and CDR2 is SYDVKM in the germline V gene. The CDR3 extends over 15 amino acids. V was clipped by 7 bases and J by 0 bases, with 16 bases between them. The CDR3 DNA reads as TGTGCCAGCACCCCCTTAGGGGGATTCTCCTACGAGCAGTACTTC. Translation gives CASTPLGGFSYEQYF.

J is TRBJ1-4 and V is TRBV3-1 (or the pseudogene TRBV3-2); no clear D gene. Trimming removed 0 bases from V and 0 bases from J, with 11 bases in between. Germline CDR1 LGHDT, CDR2 YNNKEL (reference sequence). This CDR3 has 17 residues. As DNA, the CDR3 is TGTGCCAGCAGCCAAGATCGGTTCGGTGCAACTAATGAAAAACTGTTTTTT. Its protein is CASSQDRFGATNEKLFF.

This sequence joins TRBV7-9 and TRBJ2-1; TRBD2 aligns across 12 bases. Germline V CDR1 and CDR2: SEHNR, FQNEAQ (reference sequence). CDR3 length equals 17 residues. V shed 5 bases, J shed 4 bases, and the junction held 9 bases outside the gene matches. CDR3: CASSDLGLAGAYNEQFF. The CDR3 region has the DNA TGTGCCAGCAGCGACCTGGGACTAGCGGGCGCTTACAATGAGCAGTTCTTC. The full variable domain, with the rest looked up from reference TRBV7-9 and TRBJ2-1, is DTGVSQNPRHKITKRGQNVTFRCDPISEHNRLYWYRQTLGQGPEFLTYFQNEAQLEKSRLLSDRFSAERPKGSFSTLEIQRTEQGDSAMYLCASSDLGLAGAYNEQFFGPGTRLTVL.

The genes are TRBV5-1 and TRBJ2-3, with 7 bases fitting TRBD1. Trimming cost V 0 bases and J 4 bases; bases outside gene matches: 14. This CDR3 has 18 residues. CDR1 and CDR2 (germline): SGHRS, YFSETQ. CDR3 in DNA: TGCGCCAGCAGCTTGGGGGATATGCCACAGGGGATTCCAGATACGCAGTATTTT. Protein product: CASSLGDMPQGIPDTQYF.

This clone was counted a single time. CDR3: CASSRRGFLNTGELFF. The CDR3 nucleotides are TGTGCCAGCAGCCGTAGGGGGTTCCTGAACACCGGGGAGCTGTTTTTT. J is TRBJ2-2 and V is TRBV13, with a tentative D call TRBD1 (6 bases). Germline values: CDR1 PRHDT, CDR2 FYEKMQ (reference sequence). Trimming removed 5 bases at V and 1 base at J, with 14 bases between. The CDR3 extends over 16 amino acids. The complete variable domain, with remaining parts taken from reference TRBV13 and TRBJ2-2, reads AAGVIQSPRHLIKEKRETATLKCYPIPRHDTVYWYQQGPGQDPQFLISFYEKMQSDKGSIPDRFSAQQFSDYHSELNMSSLELGDSALYFCASSRRGFLNTGELFFGEGSRLTVL.

The chain links TRBV6-2 or TRBV6-3 to TRBJ1-5, with 8 bases that match TRBD1. V gave up 0 bases and J gave up 1 base; unmatched junction bases: 17. This CDR3 region has 21 residues. From germline, CDR1 is MNHEY and CDR2 SVGEGT. The chain's CDR3 is CASSYSVTRTGLGLSNQPQHF. CDR3 DNA sequence: TGTGCCAGCAGTTACTCAGTCACAAGGACAGGGCTGGGATTGAGCAATCAGCCCCAGCATTTT.

This chain uses TRBV6-4 with TRBJ1-5; tentatively, D is TRBD1 (6 bases). Germline-derived CDR1 and CDR2 are MRHNA and SNTAGT. The CDR3 has 15 amino acids. Trimming stripped 0 bases from V and 5 bases from J, with 11 bases between. CDR3 DNA sequence: TGTGCCAGCAGTGACTCAGGGGGGAGGGATCAGCCCCAGCATTTT. Translated, it gives CASSDSGGRDQPQHF.

This chain uses TRBV4-2 with TRBJ2-7; TRBD2 aligns across 11 bases. Germline lookup yields CDR1 LGHNA and CDR2 YNFKEQ. This CDR3 has 15 residues. J gave up 1 base and V 5 bases, and 4 bases lay outside the gene matches. The CDR3 is CASSATSGKSYEQYF. In DNA form, the CDR3 reads TGTGCCAGCAGCGCGACTAGCGGGAAATCCTACGAGCAGTACTTC.